This TCR beta chain comes out of a study of T cell repertoires in cytomegalovirus infection. Whole-study context: Public TCR beta signatures marked donors with CMV infection and the matching HLA. Study conclusions and caveats: Adding up the frequency of public TCR beta families identified people who carried CMV plus the relevant HLA.

TCRdb called the reads again in MiXCR, with one record for every CDR3 protein. This table holds some 800,000 distinct CDR3 sequences, just under 30% found once. Trimming at V came to 2 bases and at J to 1 base, leaving 13 bases not matched to a gene. Germline V gene sequence: CDR1 SEHNR, CDR2 FQNEAQ (reference sequence). This CDR3 contains 18 residues. Note on this clonotype: Its cognate antigen is unknown.

The clonotype comes from a human donor in good health (CMV status not recorded). Some clones in this sample may be carry-over from other donors' samples. The starting material was cultured CD8+ T cells from PBMCs, obtained from culture after CMV antigen stimulation. The rearrangement uses TRBV7-9 and TRBJ1-2; TRBD1 matches at 7 bases. CDR3 nucleotide sequence: TGTGCCAGCAGCTTACCCGCGGGAGACAGGGCCCTTAACTATGGCTACACCTTC. Amino acid sequence: CASSLPAGDRALNYGYTF.